Reported below is one T cell receptor (beta chain). Germline is not matched at one junction end, which may reflect a read error. The data originate from a study of blood T cell repertoires in COVID-19. Study context: The cDNA or gDNA used as material had been derived from T cells, B-cell-depleted T cells, or PBMCs.

The CDR3 has 11 residues. CDR1 GTSNPN and CDR2 SVGIG come from the germline V gene (reference sequence). Enrollees, about 18 to 89 years old, lived in 25 or so US areas. Assignments of participants to cohorts depended upon their own reported clinical history. Study processing details: Amplifying reference gene primers gave estimates of nucleated cell counts. Using immunoSEQ multiplex PCR, the repertoire was profiled, and TCRdb retains in-frame clones only, with some absent. V and J calls plus clone size are reproduced from that table; the DNA served to infer D and trimming. The sample gives under 500,000 clones, 70% to 90% of which show up once; 1.5% to 2% is in the top ten.

The material sequenced was PBMCs or T cells enriched from blood (not recorded which). The genes are TRBV30 and TRBJ1-4; TRBD1 aligns across 7 bases. This sequence was found in a woman under 30 with acute COVID-19. CDR3 protein: CAWSERDSMIF. CDR3 DNA sequence: TGTGCCTGGAGTGAAAGGGACAGTATGATTTTT.